The 29 T cell receptor beta chains presented below share a single source sample, sequenced in a study of T cell clones after liver transplantation. Profiling relied on immunoSEQ multiplex PCR, and the TCRdb table lists in-frame clones only, not all of them. The data hold over 100,000 clones, with roughly four fifths observed a single time. The specimen comprised CD4+ T cells from blood, sampled before liver transplant. The source of these receptors is a human donor who received a liver transplant.

The chain uses TRBV7-8 and TRBJ2-5; 7 nucleotides agree with TRBD1. Germline-derived CDR1 and CDR2 are SGHVS and FQNEAQ. Trimming took 5 bases from V and 2 from J; bases not matched to a gene: 8. There are 15 residues in the CDR3. Here the CDR3 DNA reads TGTGCCAGCAGCGCACCCGGGACAGCTCAAGAGACCCAGTACTTC. The encoded protein is CASSAPGTAQETQYF.

This clone came up once. The genes are TRBV6-5 and TRBJ2-1, with unresolved D. Germline assignment: CDR1 MNHEY and CDR2 SVGAGI. The CDR3 extends over 15 amino acids. Trimming removed 2 bases at V and 0 bases at J, with 8 bases between. For the CDR3, the DNA is TGTGCCAGCAGTTACGGCTCTAGCTCCTACAATGAGCAGTTCTTC. Encoded protein: CASSYGSSSYNEQFF.

V usage is TRBV7-9 and J usage is TRBJ2-3; TRBD2 aligns across 15 bases. Trimming took 5 bases from V and 0 from J; bases not matched to a gene: 3. The V gene's germline CDR1 is SEHNR and CDR2 FQNEAQ (reference sequence). This CDR3 region has 17 residues. The CDR3 nucleotides read TGTGCCAGCAGCAAGGGACTAGCGGGGGGAAGCACAGATACGCAGTATTTT. Its protein is CASSKGLAGGSTDTQYF.

This clone was seen only once. The chain employs TRBV2 and TRBJ1-5, with 8 bases identical to TRBD1. CDR1 is SNHLY and CDR2 is FYNNEI in the germline V gene. There are 16 residues in the CDR3. The ends lost 7 bases at V and 4 bases at J; junction bases unmatched: 12. CDR3 coding DNA: TGTGCCAGCAAAACGAGTTTACAGGGGGATAATCAGCCCCAGCATTTT. Translated, it gives CASKTSLQGDNQPQHF.

This chain links TRBV2 with TRBJ1-1; tentatively, D is TRBD1 (5 bases). CDR3 length: 15 amino acids. V gave up 11 bases and J gave up 4 bases, with 23 bases separating them. Germline V lookup: CDR1 SNHLY, CDR2 FYNNEI. CDR3 sequence reads: CAGLREIGVSTEAFF. The CDR3 region has the DNA TGTGCCGGCCTCAGGGAAATCGGCGTAAGCACTGAAGCTTTCTTT.

This chain links TRBV25-1 with TRBJ2-7; 7 bases are shared with TRBD1. Germline CDR1 reads MGHDK; CDR2 reads SYGVNS. The J segment lost 0 bases and the V segment lost 4 bases, leaving 3 bases of the junction unmatched. This CDR3 has 14 amino acids. CDR3 residues: CASSGYRGSYEQYF. As DNA, the CDR3 is TGTGCCAGCAGTGGATACAGGGGCTCCTACGAGCAGTACTTC.

This clone appeared a single time. The chain joins TRBV2 to TRBJ1-1; unclear D gene. Per germline, CDR1 SNHLY and CDR2 FYNNEI. The CDR3 is 13 amino acids. Trimming shortened V by 5 bases and J by 9 bases, and 16 bases separated the two germline ends. The CDR3 here is CASSSNRPPQAFF. DNA for the CDR3: TGTGCCAGCAGTTCTAATAGACCGCCACAAGCTTTCTTT.

V usage is TRBV18 and J usage is TRBJ2-7; D perhaps matches TRBD2 (5 bases). From germline, CDR1 is KGHSH and CDR2 LQKENI. V lost 0 bases and J lost 5, with 8 bases in between. The CDR3 spans 13 residues. In nucleotides, the CDR3 is TGTGCCAGCTCACCACCGAACGGGGACGAGCAGTACTTC. This translates into CASSPPNGDEQYF.

This chain uses TRBV9 with TRBJ2-3; D is possibly TRBD2 (5 bases). The CDR3 extends over 15 amino acids. CDR1 is SGDLS and CDR2 is YYNGEE in the germline V gene. V was trimmed by 0 bases and J by 0 bases, leaving 8 bases between them. The DNA of the CDR3 is TGTGCCAGCAGCGTAGCGGGGATCAGCACAGATACGCAGTATTTT. It encodes CASSVAGISTDTQYF. The complete variable domain, with remaining parts taken from reference TRBV9 and TRBJ2-3, reads DSGVTQTPKHLITATGQRVTLRCSPRSGDLSVYWYQQSLDQGLQFLIQYYNGEERAKGNILERFSAQQFPDLHSELNLSSLELGDSALYFCASSVAGISTDTQYFGPGTRLTVL.

This rearrangement joins TRBV5-4 to TRBJ1-3, with no clear D. The CDR3 spans 13 residues. From germline, CDR1 is SGHNT and CDR2 YYREEE (reference sequence). The V end lost 1 base, the J end lost 4 bases, and 6 bases lay between the germline ends. CDR3 bases: TGTGCCAGCAGCTTGAGGCGAGGAAACACCATATATTTT. This gives the protein CASSLRRGNTIYF.

V and J are TRBV11-3 and TRBJ1-5; 9 nucleotides match TRBD1. Germline loops: CDR1 SGHNT, CDR2 YENEEA. CDR3 length equals 16 residues. The V gene end was trimmed by 9 bases and the J gene end by 5 bases; junction bases not matched to a gene: 14. The CDR3 region has the DNA TGTGCCAGAGGTTTCTCGGGACAGGGTTTTTATCAGCCCCAGCATTTT. It translates to CARGFSGQGFYQPQHF.

This clone was counted ten times or more. The CDR3 DNA follows: TGTGCCAGCTCACCACAGACTAGCGGGAGGTACGAGACCCAGTACTTC. This encodes CASSPQTSGRYETQYF. J is TRBJ2-5 and V is TRBV18, with 13 bases matching TRBD2. Germline CDR1 reads KGHSH; CDR2 reads LQKENI. The V and J ends lost 1 base and 5 bases, in that order; junction bases with no gene match: 4. The CDR3 loop spans 16 amino acids.

This sequence joins TRBV11-2 and TRBJ1-1; weak D call: TRBD1 (6 bases). Germline CDR1 SGHAT, CDR2 FQNNGV. V dropped 5 bases and J dropped 4 bases, with 11 bases sitting between them. The CDR3 is 13 amino acids. As DNA, the CDR3 is TGTGCCAGCAGCCCAGGACAGAGCACTGAAGCTTTCTTT. As protein: CASSPGQSTEAFF.

The rearrangement links TRBV19 to TRBJ1-2, with D unresolved. This CDR3 region has 16 residues. V lost 4 bases and J 4 bases, leaving 19 bases between the germline ends. The germline V gene encodes CDR1 LNHDA and CDR2 SQIVND (reference sequence). The CDR3 DNA is TGTGCCAGTAGTAGATACACGCCTGCCCTTTCCTATGGCTACACCTTC. Protein product: CASSRYTPALSYGYTF. Full variable domain (remainder filled in from reference TRBV19 and TRBJ1-2): DGGITQSPKYLFRKEGQNVTLSCEQNLNHDAMYWYRQDPGQGLRLIYYSQIVNDFQKGDIAEGYSVSREKKESFPLTVTSAQKNPTAFYLCASSRYTPALSYGYTFGSGTRLTVV.

The chain links TRBV25-1 to TRBJ2-2, with D possibly matching TRBD1 (5 bases). CDR1 MGHDK and CDR2 SYGVNS come from the germline V gene. The CDR3 contains 11 residues. Between the trimmed V and J ends, which lost 7 bases and 8 bases, there was a span of 8 bases. The CDR3 bases are TGTGCCAGCACCAAGGGGGGGGAGCTGTTTTTT. This gives the protein CASTKGGELFF.

The V call is TRBV14, the J call TRBJ2-7, with D tentatively TRBD2 (6 bases). The CDR3 covers 13 residues. Germline CDR1 SGHDN, CDR2 FVKESK. The germline V and J ends were trimmed by 4 bases and 9 bases, with 16 bases remaining between them. CDR3: CASSPPWGDPQYF. In DNA, the CDR3 is TGTGCCAGCAGCCCACCTTGGGGGGATCCGCAGTACTTC.

This chain uses TRBV2 with TRBJ1-2, with 9 bases that match TRBD1. The V gene's germline CDR1 is SNHLY and CDR2 FYNNEI. The CDR3 runs 20 residues. J lost 2 bases, V lost 0 bases, and 16 bases had no gene match. CDR3 DNA: TGTGCCAGCAGTGAAGCGCTTCAGGGGACAGGGAATCGACTCAACTATGGCTACACCTTC. This gives the protein CASSEALQGTGNRLNYGYTF.

This clone showed up just once. Germline and junction disagree at one end, which may indicate a read error. The J gene is TRBJ2-7, the V gene TRBV19, with D hard to call. CDR1 and CDR2 (germline): LNHDA, SQIVND (reference sequence). CDR3 length: 16 residues. The CDR3 nucleotides are TGTGCCAGTAGAGATACCGGGCAGCCCCTGTCTTACGCGCAGTACTTC. It encodes CASRDTGQPLSYAQYF.

J is TRBJ1-2 and V is TRBV6-1; 8 bases match TRBD1. Trimming at V came to 2 bases and at J to 2 bases, leaving 4 bases not matched to a gene. The CDR3 is 15 residues long. The germline CDR1 and CDR2 sequences are MNHNS and SASEGT. CDR3 nucleotides: TGTGCCAGCAGTGAAAACCCAGGGGGCAACTATGGCTACACCTTC. The encoded protein is CASSENPGGNYGYTF.

The CDR3 reads CATSGPQGYGYTF. As DNA, the CDR3 is TGTGCCACCAGCGGACCACAGGGCTATGGCTACACCTTC. The chain joins TRBV15 to TRBJ1-2; the D gene is possibly TRBD1 (6 bases). The germline V gene encodes CDR1 LNHNV and CDR2 YYDKDF (reference sequence). This CDR3 has 13 residues. Trimming removed 5 bases from V and 4 bases from J, with 11 bases in between.

This chain connects TRBV7-9 to TRBJ1-1, with D unclear. The CDR3 is 12 residues long. The germline CDR1 and CDR2 sequences are SEHNR and FQNEAQ (reference sequence). The V end was cut by 5 bases, the J end by 3 bases, with 7 bases between. In DNA, the CDR3 is TGTGCCAGCAGCCGGGATTACACTGAAGCTTTCTTT. It translates to CASSRDYTEAFF. Drawing the rest from reference TRBV7-9 and TRBJ1-1, the complete variable domain is DTGVSQNPRHKITKRGQNVTFRCDPISEHNRLYWYRQTLGQGPEFLTYFQNEAQLEKSRLLSDRFSAERPKGSFSTLEIQRTEQGDSAMYLCASSRDYTEAFFGQGTRLTVV.

In nucleotides, the CDR3 is TGTGCCAGCAATACCAGGGAAACTAATGAAAAACTGTTTTTT. This sequence encodes CASNTRETNEKLFF. The rearrangement links TRBV28 to TRBJ1-4; maybe TRBD1 (5 bases). Trimming pared 7 bases from V and 1 base from J, leaving 10 bases between. Germline V gene lookup returns CDR1 MDHEN and CDR2 SYDVKM. This CDR3 contains 14 residues.

The CDR3: CASSAGTGVVQPQHF. The CDR3 DNA reads TGTGCCAGCAGTGCCGGGACAGGGGTTGTTCAGCCCCAGCATTTT. V usage is TRBV2 and J usage is TRBJ1-5; 10 bases line up with TRBD1. This CDR3 has 15 amino acids. V shed 4 bases and J 6 bases; nucleotides not matched to a gene: 6. CDR1 and CDR2 from the germline V gene are SNHLY and FYNNEI.

The chain uses TRBV28 and TRBJ2-1, with 8 bases matching TRBD2. The germline V gene has CDR1 MDHEN and CDR2 SYDVKM. The CDR3 length is 15 residues. With 6 bases clipped from V and 6 bases from J, the junction kept 10 bases outside the gene matches. The chain's CDR3 is CASSRRAGAPNEQFF. In DNA form, the CDR3 reads TGTGCCAGCAGCCGCCGAGCGGGGGCCCCCAATGAGCAGTTCTTC.

In this sample, this clone turned up a few times. The CDR3 DNA follows: TGTGCCAGCACCGCGGACAGGGCCGTGTACGGCTACACCTTC. Amino acids: CASTADRAVYGYTF. J is TRBJ1-2 and V is TRBV7-2; 8 bases agree with TRBD1. Germline V CDR1 and CDR2: SGHTA, FQGNSA. V shed 7 bases, J shed 8 bases, and the junction held 12 bases outside the gene matches. This CDR3 has 14 amino acids.

The chain couples TRBV5-4 to TRBJ1-1; D is undetermined. Germline V gene sequence: CDR1 SGHNT, CDR2 YYREEE (reference sequence). V was shortened by 0 bases and J by 7 bases, with 16 bases between the two germline ends. The CDR3 consists of 15 residues. The CDR3, as DNA: TGTGCCAGCAGCTTGGAAGTCTGGCATCCTCATGAAGCTTTCTTT. This gives the protein CASSLEVWHPHEAFF.

The chain employs TRBV7-8 and TRBJ2-2; D not certain. Germline V gene lookup returns CDR1 SGHVS and CDR2 FQNEAQ. This CDR3 contains 18 residues. Trimming left V 1 base short and J 0 bases short, with 15 bases between. As DNA, the CDR3 is TGTGCCAGCAGCTTAGAAAGGCTGGGGTACACGAACACCGGGGAGCTGTTTTTT. This gives the protein CASSLERLGYTNTGELFF. The full variable domain, with the rest looked up from reference TRBV7-8 and TRBJ2-2, is GAGVSQSPRYKVAKRGQDVALRCDPISGHVSLFWYQQALGQGPEFLTYFQNEAQLDKSGLPSDRFFAERPEGSVSTLKIQRTQQEDSAVYLCASSLERLGYTNTGELFFGEGSRLTVL.

This clone has a single count. The gene calls are TRBV19 and TRBJ2-6; 12 bases agree with TRBD1. CDR3 length: 17 amino acids. The V segment lost 7 bases and the J segment 4 bases; nucleotides outside the gene matches: 8. The germline V gene has CDR1 LNHDA and CDR2 SQIVND (reference sequence). This CDR3 is CASNPGQGATGANVLTF. In DNA form, the CDR3 reads TGTGCCAGTAATCCGGGACAGGGGGCTACCGGGGCCAACGTCCTGACTTTC.

This clone appeared once. The chain links TRBV9 to TRBJ2-7; 13 bases are a match to TRBD2. V trimming: 4 bases; J trimming: 6 bases; junction bases outside the gene matches: 13. The CDR3 has 17 amino acids. CDR1 is SGDLS, CDR2 YYNGEE, per germline. Here the CDR3 DNA reads TGTGCCAGCAGCCCTCGCTTACTAGCGGGGGGGCCGGTCGAGCAGTACTTC. Its protein is CASSPRLLAGGPVEQYF.